This paragraph covers one T cell receptor beta chain sequence. The antigen remains undetermined. The germline gives CDR1 LNHDA, CDR2 SQIVND (reference sequence). Trimming removed 7 bases from V and 5 bases from J; junction bases left unmatched: 5. The CDR3 totals 13 residues. This record comes from a study of T cell responses to AZD1222 COVID-19 vaccine. Study results and caveats: Once two AZD1222 doses were given, Spike-specific TCR breadth and depth went up. A mostly white British donor set with more females was recruited, and clonal diversity was possibly underestimated. Unmutated regions of variants are reportedly targeted by nearly half of spike-specific TCRs. Across spike, vaccine-associated CD4 TCRs were found, dominant at 160-218 and 743-854.

Data came from immunoSEQ multiplex PCR; TCRdb stores just in-frame clones and leaves some out. The table lists 150,000 to 200,000 clones, about 85% of them singletons. This receptor was obtained from an adult in good health. Material: peripheral blood, obtained on day 0 of AZD1222 vaccination. This rearrangement joins TRBV19 to TRBJ1-1, with 9 nucleotides matching TRBD1. The CDR3, as DNA: TGTGCCAGTACTGGACAGGGGTGGACTGAAGCTTTCTTT. This encodes CASTGQGWTEAFF. The entire variable domain, with the rest obtained from reference TRBV19 and TRBJ1-1, is as follows: DGGITQSPKYLFRKEGQNVTLSCEQNLNHDAMYWYRQDPGQGLRLIYYSQIVNDFQKGDIAEGYSVSREKKESFPLTVTSAQKNPTAFYLCASTGQGWTEAFFGQGTRLTVV.